The 10 T cell receptor beta chains below come from one sample, sequenced in a study of CD4 T cells in relation to SARS-CoV-2 and coronaviruses. For these receptors, no antigen is known. The unexposed donors gave CD4+ T cells in about 2010-2019, prior to COVID-19. Isolation of CD4+ T cells took place after around 11 days in culture. This table comes from immunoSEQ multiplex PCR, and its TCRdb copy is limited to in-frame clones, with some not included. Seen here are approximately 25,000 clones, 73% observed once, and the top ten hold roughly 18%. The specimen was CD4+ T cells from PBMCs, cultured in vitro. Every receptor here comes from a human donor in good health.

This chain uses TRBV10-3 with TRBJ1-4; D unclear. Between the trimmed V and J ends, which lost 2 bases and 5 bases, there was a span of 9 bases. The CDR3 extends over 14 amino acids. Germline V gives CDR1 ENHRY, CDR2 SYGVKD. CDR3 in DNA: TGTGCCATCAGTGAGAAGGACGGGAATGAAAAACTGTTTTTT. Its translation is CAISEKDGNEKLFF.

This rearrangement joins TRBV15 to TRBJ2-2; 9 nucleotides match TRBD2. Germline CDR1 is LNHNV and CDR2 is YYDKDF (reference sequence). Germline trimming cut 3 bases from V and 5 bases from J; bases unmatched to any gene: 19. This CDR3 has 20 residues. The CDR3 loop is CATSSPSGRASGKFTGELFF. In DNA, the CDR3 is TGTGCCACCAGCAGTCCCTCCGGTCGCGCTAGCGGGAAATTTACCGGGGAGCTGTTTTTT.

The rearrangement uses TRBV6-1 and TRBJ1-2; D is unclear. Trimming left V 2 bases short and J 2 bases short, with 6 bases between. The germline gives CDR1 MNHNS, CDR2 SASEGT. The CDR3 has 13 residues. CDR3 sequence reads: CASSETMNYGYTF. In nucleotides, the CDR3 is TGTGCCAGCAGTGAAACGATGAACTATGGCTACACCTTC.

This sequence joins TRBV19 and TRBJ2-2; the match to TRBD2 covers 7 bases. Unmatched junction bases numbered 12, after V lost 1 base and J lost 4 bases. The CDR3 has 18 amino acids. Per the germline V gene, CDR1 is LNHDA and CDR2 is SQIVND (reference sequence). CDR3 residues: CASSIAGSGRASTGELFF. CDR3 in DNA: TGTGCCAGTAGTATAGCTGGGAGTGGGAGGGCGAGCACCGGGGAGCTGTTTTTT.

The J gene is TRBJ1-5, the V gene TRBV20-1, with 9 bases that match TRBD1. The CDR3 totals 13 residues. CDR1 is DFQATT and CDR2 is SNEGSKA in the germline V gene (reference sequence). Trimming at V came to 6 bases and at J to 6 bases, leaving 6 bases not matched to a gene. DNA of the CDR3: TGCAGTGCCAGTACAGGGGGCTTTCAGCCCCAGCATTTT. As protein: CSASTGGFQPQHF.

This sequence joins TRBV5-1 and TRBJ1-2, with TRBD1 matching 11 bases. V lost 4 bases, J lost 6 bases, and 8 bases stayed unmatched. CDR3 length equals 15 residues. The germline V gene encodes CDR1 SGHRS and CDR2 YFSETQ. CDR3 in amino acids: CASSQGTGGRDGYTF. The CDR3 DNA is TGCGCCAGCAGCCAGGGGACAGGGGGACGGGATGGCTACACCTTC.

V usage is TRBV5-1 and J usage is TRBJ2-5; a possible D gene is TRBD1 (6 bases). Germline CDR1 is SGHRS and CDR2 is YFSETQ. The CDR3 consists of 14 residues. V gave up 4 bases and J gave up 1 base, with 11 bases separating them. The CDR3 reads CASSPGQLQETQYF. The CDR3 DNA reads as TGCGCCAGCAGCCCTGGACAGCTCCAAGAGACCCAGTACTTC.

This clone was counted between two and nine times. The chain uses TRBV5-1 and TRBJ2-1; the D gene is possibly TRBD1 (6 bases). CDR1 is SGHRS and CDR2 is YFSETQ in the germline V gene. The length of the CDR3 is 16 residues. Trimming pared 4 bases from V and 5 bases from J, leaving 19 bases between. This CDR3 reads CASSQTEIQGHNEQFF. The CDR3 coding sequence is TGCGCCAGCAGCCAGACAGAGATTCAGGGGCACAATGAGCAGTTCTTC.

The chain has TRBV7-9 and TRBJ2-1; 16 nucleotides agree with TRBD2. Germline CDR1 SEHNR, CDR2 FQNEAQ (reference sequence). The CDR3 loop spans 14 amino acids. V gave up 8 bases and J gave up 9 bases; unmatched junction bases: 4. The CDR3 DNA reads TGTGCCAGCGGCGGGACTAGCGGGAGGGTTGAGCAGTTCTTC. It yields the protein CASGGTSGRVEQFF.

This rearrangement joins TRBV18 to TRBJ2-7; 7 positions agree with TRBD1. Per the germline V gene, CDR1 is KGHSH and CDR2 is LQKENI. J lost 1 base, V lost 6 bases, and 12 bases had no gene match. There are 16 residues in the CDR3. CDR3 coding DNA: TGTGCCAGCTCGCTAAACTCCAGGGGGATTTCCTACGAGCAGTACTTC. It yields the protein CASSLNSRGISYEQYF. Together with reference TRBV18 and TRBJ2-7, the CDR3 gives the full variable domain: NAGVMQNPRHLVRRRGQEARLRCSPMKGHSHVYWYRQLPEEGLKFMVYLQKENIIDESGMPKERFSAEFPKEGPSILRIQQVVRGDSAAYFCASSLNSRGISYEQYFGPGTRLTVT.